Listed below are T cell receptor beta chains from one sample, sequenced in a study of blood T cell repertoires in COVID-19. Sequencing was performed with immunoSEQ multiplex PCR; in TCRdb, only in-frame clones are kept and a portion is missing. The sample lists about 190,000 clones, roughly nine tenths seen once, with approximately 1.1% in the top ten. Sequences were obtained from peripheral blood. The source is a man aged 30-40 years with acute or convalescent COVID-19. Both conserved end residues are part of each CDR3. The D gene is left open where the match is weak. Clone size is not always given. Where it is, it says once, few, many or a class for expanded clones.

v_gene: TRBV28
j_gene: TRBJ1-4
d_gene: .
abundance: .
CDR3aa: CASGETIGSFNEKLFF
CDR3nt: TGTGCCAGCGGTGAGACGATAGGGAGTTTTAATGAAAAACTGTTTTTT

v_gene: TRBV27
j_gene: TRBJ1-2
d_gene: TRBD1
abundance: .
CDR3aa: CASSRNQGVYGYTF
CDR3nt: TGTGCCAGCAGTCGTAATCAGGGGGTCTATGGCTACACCTTC

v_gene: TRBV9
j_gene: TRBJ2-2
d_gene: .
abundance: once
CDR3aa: CASSVEQHTGELFF
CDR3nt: TGTGCCAGCAGCGTAGAACAACACACCGGGGAGCTGTTTTTT

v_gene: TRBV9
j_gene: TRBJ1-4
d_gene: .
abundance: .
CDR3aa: CASSVTGFNEKLFF
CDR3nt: TGTGCCAGCAGCGTAACAGGGTTTAATGAAAAACTGTTTTTT

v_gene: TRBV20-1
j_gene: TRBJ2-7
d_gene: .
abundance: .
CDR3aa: CSASLGGYEQYF
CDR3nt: TGCAGTGCTAGTTTAGGGGGATACGAGCAGTACTTC

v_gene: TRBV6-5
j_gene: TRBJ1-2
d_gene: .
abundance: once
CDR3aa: CASRGAAPNYGYTF
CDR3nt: TGTGCCAGCAGAGGGGCCGCTCCCAACTATGGCTACACCTTC

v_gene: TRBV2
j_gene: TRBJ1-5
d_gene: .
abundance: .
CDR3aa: CASSDRRVNQPQHF
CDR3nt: TGTGCCAGCAGTGATAGGCGGGTCAATCAGCCCCAGCATTTT

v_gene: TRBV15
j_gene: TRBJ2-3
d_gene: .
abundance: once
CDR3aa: CATSRGQGLYTDTQYF
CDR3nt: TGTGCCACCAGCAGGGGCCAGGGGCTCTACACAGATACGCAGTATTTT

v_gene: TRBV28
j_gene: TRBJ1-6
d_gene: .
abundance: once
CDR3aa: CASTPGRGNSPLHF
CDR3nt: TGTGCCAGCACCCCGGGGAGGGGGAATTCACCCCTCCACTTT

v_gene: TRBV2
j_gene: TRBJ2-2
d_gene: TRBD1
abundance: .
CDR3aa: CASRQGDTGELFF
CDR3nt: TGTGCCAGCAGACAGGGGGACACCGGGGAGCTGTTTTTT

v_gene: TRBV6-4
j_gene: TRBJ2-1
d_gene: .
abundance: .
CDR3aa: CASSDSTTGLHNEQFF
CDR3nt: TGTGCCAGCAGTGACTCGACGACAGGATTACACAATGAGCAGTTCTTC

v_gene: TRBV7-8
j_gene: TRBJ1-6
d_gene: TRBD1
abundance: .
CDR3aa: CASSLGTGGYSPLHF
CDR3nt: TGTGCCAGCAGTTTAGGGACAGGGGGGTATTCACCCCTCCACTTT

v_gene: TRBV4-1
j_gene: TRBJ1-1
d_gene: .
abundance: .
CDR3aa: CASSQNRNTEAFF
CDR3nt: TGCGCCAGCAGCCAAAACAGAAACACTGAAGCTTTCTTT

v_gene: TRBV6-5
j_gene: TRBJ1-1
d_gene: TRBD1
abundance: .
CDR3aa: CASIWTGAPNTEAFF
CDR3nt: TGTGCCAGCATATGGACAGGGGCCCCGAACACTGAAGCTTTCTTT

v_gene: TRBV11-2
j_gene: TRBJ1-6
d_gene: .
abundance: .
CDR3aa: CASSDRGNSPLHF
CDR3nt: TGTGCCAGCAGCGACAGAGGAAATTCACCCCTCCACTTT

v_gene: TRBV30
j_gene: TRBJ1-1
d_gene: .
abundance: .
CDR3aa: CASRRDTNTEAFF
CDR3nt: TGTGCCTCTCGTCGGGACACTAACACTGAAGCTTTCTTT

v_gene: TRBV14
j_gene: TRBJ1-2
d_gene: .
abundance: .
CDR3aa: CASSLTDFNYGYTF
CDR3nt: TGTGCCAGCAGTCTTACAGATTTCAACTATGGCTACACCTTC

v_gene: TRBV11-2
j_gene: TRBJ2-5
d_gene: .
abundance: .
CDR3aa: CASSLAGFVETQYF
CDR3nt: TGTGCCAGCAGCTTAGCAGGGTTCGTGGAGACCCAGTACTTC

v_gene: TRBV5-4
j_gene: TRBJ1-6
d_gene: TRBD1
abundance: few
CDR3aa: CARRTGVPPDNIRHF
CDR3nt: TGTGCCAGAAGGACAGGCGTCCCTCCGGATAATATTAGACACTTT

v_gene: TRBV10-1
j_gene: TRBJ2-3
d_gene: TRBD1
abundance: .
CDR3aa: CASSADRTDTQYF
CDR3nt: TGCGCCAGCAGTGCGGACAGGACAGATACGCAGTATTTT

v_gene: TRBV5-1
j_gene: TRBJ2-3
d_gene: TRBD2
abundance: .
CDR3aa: CASDSGGSTDTQYF
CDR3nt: TGCGCCAGCGATAGCGGGGGAAGCACAGATACGCAGTATTTT

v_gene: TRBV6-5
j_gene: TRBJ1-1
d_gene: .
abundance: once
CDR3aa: CASSSERHLNTEAFF
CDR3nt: TGTGCCAGCAGCTCCGAGAGGCACCTGAACACTGAAGCTTTCTTT

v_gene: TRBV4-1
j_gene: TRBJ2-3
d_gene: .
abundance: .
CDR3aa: CASSTQEEDTQYF
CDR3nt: TGCGCCAGCAGCACCCAGGAGGAAGATACGCAGTATTTT

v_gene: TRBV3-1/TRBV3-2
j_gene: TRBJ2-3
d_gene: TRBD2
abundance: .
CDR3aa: CASSQVFDSGGSTDTQYF
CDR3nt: TGTGCCAGCAGCCAAGTTTTCGATAGCGGGGGAAGCACAGATACGCAGTATTTT

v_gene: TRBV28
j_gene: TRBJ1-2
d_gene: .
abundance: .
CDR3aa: CASRPGLGYGYTF
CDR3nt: TGTGCCAGCAGGCCTGGACTGGGCTATGGCTACACCTTC

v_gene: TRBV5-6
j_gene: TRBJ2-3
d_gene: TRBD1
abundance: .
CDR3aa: CASKGRGHTDTQYF
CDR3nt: TGTGCCAGCAAGGGAAGGGGGCACACAGATACGCAGTATTTT

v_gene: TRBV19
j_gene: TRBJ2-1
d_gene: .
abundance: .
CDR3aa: CASSISRANNEQFF
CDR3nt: TGTGCCAGTAGTATTTCCAGGGCCAACAATGAGCAGTTCTTC

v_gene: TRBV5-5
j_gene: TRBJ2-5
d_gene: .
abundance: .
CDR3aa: CASSLMRHPGETQYF
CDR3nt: TGTGCCAGCAGCTTGATGCGGCATCCCGGGGAGACCCAGTACTTC

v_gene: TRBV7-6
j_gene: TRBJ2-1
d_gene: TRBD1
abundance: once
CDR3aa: CASSLFGRGQVSGYNEQFF
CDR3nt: TGTGCCAGCAGCTTATTTGGCAGGGGGCAAGTATCGGGATACAATGAGCAGTTCTTC

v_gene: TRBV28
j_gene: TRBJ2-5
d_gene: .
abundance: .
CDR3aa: CASSLIRLNQETQYF
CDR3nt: TGTGCCAGCAGCCTGATCAGGCTGAACCAAGAGACCCAGTACTTC

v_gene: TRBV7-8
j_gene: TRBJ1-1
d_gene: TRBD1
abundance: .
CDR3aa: CASSPRGQGLSEAFF
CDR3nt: TGTGCCAGCAGCCCAAGGGGACAGGGGTTGTCTGAAGCTTTCTTT

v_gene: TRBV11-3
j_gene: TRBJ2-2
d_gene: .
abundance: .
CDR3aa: CASSLKTGTNTGELFF
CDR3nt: TGTGCCAGCAGCCTTAAAACGGGAACGAACACCGGGGAGCTGTTTTTT

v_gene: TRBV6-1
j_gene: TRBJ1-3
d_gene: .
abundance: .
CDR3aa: CASSENLRNSGNTIYF
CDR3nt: TGTGCCAGCAGTGAAAACTTAAGAAACTCTGGAAACACCATATATTTT

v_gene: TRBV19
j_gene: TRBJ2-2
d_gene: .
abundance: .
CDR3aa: CASSIDRVGQPPGTGELFF
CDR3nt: TGTGCCAGTAGTATAGATCGGGTAGGACAGCCCCCCGGCACCGGGGAGCTGTTTTTT

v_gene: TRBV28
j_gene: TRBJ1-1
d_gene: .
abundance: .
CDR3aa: CASRRQLNTEAFF
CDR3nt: TGTGCCAGCAGGCGACAGTTGAACACTGAAGCTTTCTTT

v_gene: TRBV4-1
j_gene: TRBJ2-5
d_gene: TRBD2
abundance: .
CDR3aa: CASSQVLAGVQETQYF
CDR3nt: TGCGCCAGCAGCCAAGTACTAGCGGGGGTTCAAGAGACCCAGTACTTC

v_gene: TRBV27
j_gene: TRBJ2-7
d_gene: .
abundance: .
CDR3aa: CASSLSAAPRYEQYF
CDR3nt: TGTGCCAGCAGTTTATCGGCAGCTCCTAGGTACGAGCAGTACTTC

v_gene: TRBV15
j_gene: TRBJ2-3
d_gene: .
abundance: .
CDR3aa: CATSTLGQADTQYF
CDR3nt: TGTGCCACCAGCACCCTGGGCCAAGCAGATACGCAGTATTTT

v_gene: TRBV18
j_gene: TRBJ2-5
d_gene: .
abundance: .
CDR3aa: CASSLNGLNVGETQYF
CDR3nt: TGTGCCAGCTCACTTAATGGACTTAACGTTGGGGAGACCCAGTACTTC

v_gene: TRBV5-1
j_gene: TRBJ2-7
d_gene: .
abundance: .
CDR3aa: CASRQDASYEQYF
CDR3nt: TGCGCCAGCAGACAGGACGCCTCCTACGAGCAGTACTTC

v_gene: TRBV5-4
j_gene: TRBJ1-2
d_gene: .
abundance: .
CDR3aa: CASSSEGDYGYTF
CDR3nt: TGTGCCAGCAGCTCCGAGGGTGACTATGGCTACACCTTC

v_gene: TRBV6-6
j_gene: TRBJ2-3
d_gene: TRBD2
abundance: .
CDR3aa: CASSPWTSGASTDTQYF
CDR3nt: TGTGCCAGCAGTCCCTGGACTAGCGGGGCTAGCACAGATACGCAGTATTTT

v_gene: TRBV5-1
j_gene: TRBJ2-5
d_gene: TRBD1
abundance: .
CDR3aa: CASSRGTGEETQYF
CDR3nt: TGCGCCAGCAGCAGGGGGACAGGGGAGGAGACCCAGTACTTC

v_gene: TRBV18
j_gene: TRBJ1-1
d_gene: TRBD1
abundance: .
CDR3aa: CASSPLPGLTGNAEAFF
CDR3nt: TGTGCCAGCTCACCACTTCCCGGACTGACAGGGAACGCAGAAGCTTTCTTT

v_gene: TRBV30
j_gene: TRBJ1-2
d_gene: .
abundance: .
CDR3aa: CAWTASNYGYTF
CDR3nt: TGTGCCTGGACCGCGAGTAACTATGGCTACACCTTC

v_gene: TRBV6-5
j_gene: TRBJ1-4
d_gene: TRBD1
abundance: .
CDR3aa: CASRRGLANEKLFF
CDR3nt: TGTGCCAGCAGGAGGGGGCTGGCTAATGAAAAACTGTTTTTT

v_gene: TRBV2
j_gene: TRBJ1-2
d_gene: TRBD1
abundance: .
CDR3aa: CASRAGQGGFYGYTF
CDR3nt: TGTGCCAGCAGGGCTGGACAGGGCGGATTCTATGGCTACACCTTC

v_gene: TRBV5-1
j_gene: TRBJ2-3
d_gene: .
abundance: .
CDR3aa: CASSLNRVGDTQYF
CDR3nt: TGCGCCAGCAGCCTGAACAGGGTGGGAGATACGCAGTATTTT

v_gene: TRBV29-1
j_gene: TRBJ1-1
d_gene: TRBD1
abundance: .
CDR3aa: CSVEGTGDTEAFF
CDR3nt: TGCAGCGTCGAAGGGACAGGGGACACTGAAGCTTTCTTT

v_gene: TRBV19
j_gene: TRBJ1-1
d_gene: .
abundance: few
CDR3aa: CASRISQGRTEAFF
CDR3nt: TGTGCCAGTAGGATCTCTCAGGGGAGAACTGAAGCTTTCTTT

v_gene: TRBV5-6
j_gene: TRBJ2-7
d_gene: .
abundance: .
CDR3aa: CASSLVLVEGSYEQYF
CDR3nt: TGTGCCAGCAGCTTGGTACTAGTAGAGGGCTCCTACGAGCAGTACTTC

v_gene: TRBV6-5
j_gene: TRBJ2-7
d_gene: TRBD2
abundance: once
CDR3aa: CASSYRDSGGEQYF
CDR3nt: TGTGCCAGCAGTTACCGTGACTCCGGGGGGGAGCAGTACTTC

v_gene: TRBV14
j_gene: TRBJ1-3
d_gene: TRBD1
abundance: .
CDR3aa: CASSQETGERGNTIYF
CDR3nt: TGTGCCAGCAGCCAAGAGACAGGGGAACGGGGAAACACCATATATTTT